These T cell receptor beta chains were read from a single sample in a study of blood T cell repertoires in COVID-19. Measured with immunoSEQ multiplex PCR; TCRdb has only the in-frame clones, and not every one. The sample holds 200,000 to 300,000 clones; 70% to 85% are singletons and the top ten take 2% to 2.5%. The sample consisted of peripheral blood. Receptors originate from a man in his forties or fifties who had recovered from COVID-19. Each CDR3 is given with its conserved first and last residue. Each record gives: J gene, V gene, CDR3 length, D gene, CDR3 protein, CDR3 DNA. A D gene is named only where the DNA matches it firmly.

j_call: TRBJ2-7; v_call: TRBV25-1; cdr3_length: 15; d_call: -; cdr3_aa: CASSVTEAGSYEQYF; cdr3_nt: TGTGCCAGCAGTGTCACAGAAGCGGGCTCCTACGAGCAGTACTTC
j_call: TRBJ2-7; v_call: TRBV29-1; cdr3_length: 14; d_call: TRBD1; cdr3_aa: CSVEDPRGPSEQYF; cdr3_nt: TGCAGCGTTGAAGATCCCAGGGGGCCCTCCGAGCAGTACTTC
j_call: TRBJ2-1; v_call: TRBV15; cdr3_length: 15; d_call: TRBD1; cdr3_aa: CATSRRTGPYNEQFF; cdr3_nt: TGTGCCACCAGCAGAAGGACAGGTCCATACAATGAGCAGTTCTTC
j_call: TRBJ1-3; v_call: TRBV7-2; cdr3_length: 12; d_call: -; cdr3_aa: CASSLLLGPIYF; cdr3_nt: TGTGCCAGCAGCCTCCTCTTGGGGCCCATATATTTT
j_call: TRBJ2-7; v_call: TRBV7-9; cdr3_length: 14; d_call: TRBD1; cdr3_aa: CASSFQGAAYEQYF; cdr3_nt: TGTGCCAGCAGCTTCCAGGGGGCCGCCTACGAGCAGTACTTC
j_call: TRBJ1-2; v_call: TRBV6-5; cdr3_length: 14; d_call: -; cdr3_aa: CASSHPGEVDGYTF; cdr3_nt: TGTGCCAGCAGCCACCCTGGCGAGGTTGATGGCTACACCTTC
j_call: TRBJ2-1; v_call: TRBV7-2; cdr3_length: 16; d_call: -; cdr3_aa: CASSLGGSSSYNEQFF; cdr3_nt: TGTGCCAGCAGCTTAGGAGGTAGCTCCTCCTACAATGAGCAGTTCTTC
j_call: TRBJ1-6; v_call: TRBV30; cdr3_length: 14; d_call: TRBD1; cdr3_aa: CAWSAWTGYSPLHF; cdr3_nt: TGTGCCTGGAGTGCCTGGACAGGGTATTCACCCCTCCACTTT
j_call: TRBJ2-5; v_call: TRBV3-1/TRBV3-2; cdr3_length: 16; d_call: TRBD2; cdr3_aa: CASSQDLAGGGETQYF; cdr3_nt: TGTGCCAGCAGCCAAGACCTAGCGGGGGGGGGTGAGACCCAGTACTTC
j_call: TRBJ2-3; v_call: TRBV5-1; cdr3_length: 13; d_call: -; cdr3_aa: CASSFTVTDTQYF; cdr3_nt: TGCGCCAGCAGTTTTACAGTCACAGATACGCAGTATTTT
j_call: TRBJ2-2; v_call: TRBV30; cdr3_length: 12; d_call: TRBD2; cdr3_aa: CAWGGGTGELFF; cdr3_nt: TGTGCCTGGGGCGGGGGCACCGGGGAGCTGTTTTTT
j_call: TRBJ1-2; v_call: TRBV5-1; cdr3_length: 15; d_call: -; cdr3_aa: CASSPQGTGPLGYTF; cdr3_nt: TGCGCCAGCAGCCCCCAGGGTACCGGTCCGCTTGGCTACACCTTC
j_call: TRBJ2-7; v_call: TRBV25-1; cdr3_length: 15; d_call: -; cdr3_aa: CASSDAETLTYEQYF; cdr3_nt: TGTGCCAGCAGTGACGCCGAGACACTTACCTACGAGCAGTACTTC
j_call: TRBJ1-2; v_call: TRBV19; cdr3_length: 15; d_call: TRBD1; cdr3_aa: CASSISTGSDYGYTF; cdr3_nt: TGTGCCAGTAGTATATCGACAGGGTCGGACTATGGCTACACCTTC
j_call: TRBJ2-2; v_call: TRBV7-2; cdr3_length: 15; d_call: -; cdr3_aa: CASSFSGGSAGELFF; cdr3_nt: TGTGCCAGCAGCTTCAGTGGGGGGTCGGCCGGGGAGCTGTTTTTT
j_call: TRBJ2-3; v_call: TRBV5-6; cdr3_length: 14; d_call: -; cdr3_aa: CASSLAEVPDTQYF; cdr3_nt: TGTGCCAGCAGCTTGGCCGAGGTACCAGATACGCAGTATTTT
j_call: TRBJ1-2; v_call: TRBV9; cdr3_length: 15; d_call: TRBD1; cdr3_aa: CASSVGQDRGNGYTF; cdr3_nt: TGTGCCAGCAGCGTAGGACAGGACAGGGGAAATGGCTACACCTTC
j_call: TRBJ2-2; v_call: TRBV6-4; cdr3_length: 18; d_call: TRBD2; cdr3_aa: CASSPTSGGASNTGELFF; cdr3_nt: TGTGCCAGCAGTCCGACTAGCGGGGGGGCCTCGAACACCGGGGAGCTGTTTTTT
j_call: TRBJ1-1; v_call: TRBV18; cdr3_length: 15; d_call: -; cdr3_aa: CASSPGAIVNTEAFF; cdr3_nt: TGTGCCAGCTCACCGGGGGCGATAGTGAACACTGAAGCTTTCTTT
j_call: TRBJ1-3; v_call: TRBV5-8; cdr3_length: 16; d_call: -; cdr3_aa: CASSLGTTSSGNTIYF; cdr3_nt: TGTGCCAGCAGCTTGGGGACAACGAGCTCTGGAAACACCATATATTTT
j_call: TRBJ1-1; v_call: TRBV7-2; cdr3_length: 12; d_call: -; cdr3_aa: CASSWGGQGAFF; cdr3_nt: TGTGCCAGCAGCTGGGGCGGCCAGGGAGCTTTCTTT
j_call: TRBJ1-5; v_call: TRBV7-7; cdr3_length: 16; d_call: -; cdr3_aa: CASSLADSYSNQPQHF; cdr3_nt: TGTGCCAGCAGCTTAGCTGACAGCTATAGCAATCAGCCCCAGCATTTT